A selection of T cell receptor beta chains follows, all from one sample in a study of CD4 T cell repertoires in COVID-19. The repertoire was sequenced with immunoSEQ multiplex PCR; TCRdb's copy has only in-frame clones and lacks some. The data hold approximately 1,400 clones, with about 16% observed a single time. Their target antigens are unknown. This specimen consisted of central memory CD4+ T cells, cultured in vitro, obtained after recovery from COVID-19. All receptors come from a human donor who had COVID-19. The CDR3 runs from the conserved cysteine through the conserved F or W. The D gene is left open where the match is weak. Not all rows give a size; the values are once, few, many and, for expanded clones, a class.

TGTGCCAGCAGCTTAGCGCGGGGGACAACTGAAGCTTTCTTT CASSLARGTTEAFF TRBV7-2 few - TRBJ1-1
TGCGCCAGCAGCCCGTCCGGGACCCCGCCATGGTTCTTC CASSPSGTPPWFF TRBV5-1 few - TRBJ2-1
TGTGCCAGTAGTACCCTCGCAGGGAATGATTCACCCCTCCACTTT CASSTLAGNDSPLHF TRBV19 - - TRBJ1-6
TGTGCCAGCAGTTACGGGACAGTTCCCCTGGGTTACACCTTC CASSYGTVPLGYTF TRBV6-5 medium-sized TRBD1 TRBJ1-2
TGCGCCAGCAGTGAGCCAGGGGGCGCGATATATGGCTACACCTTC CASSEPGGAIYGYTF TRBV10-2 few TRBD1 TRBJ1-2
TGCAGCGTTCGTACGGGACAGGGGAACACCGGGGAGCTGTTTTTT CSVRTGQGNTGELFF TRBV29-1 few TRBD1 TRBJ2-2
TGTGCCAGCAGTTACCCCGAAGATAATTCACCCCTCCACTTT CASSYPEDNSPLHF TRBV6-6 large - TRBJ1-6
TGTGCCAGCAGTTACTCGAGGGGGAGGGCCTACAATGAGCAGTTCTTC CASSYSRGRAYNEQFF TRBV6-2/TRBV6-3 few - TRBJ2-1
TGTGCCAGCAGACCAAGCCGGTTCATGAACACTGAAGCTTTCTTT CASRPSRFMNTEAFF TRBV27 medium-sized - TRBJ1-1
TGTGCCAGCAGCTTCCGCGGCAGGGGATACAATGAGCAGTTCTTC CASSFRGRGYNEQFF TRBV7-2 medium-sized - TRBJ2-1
TGTGCCAGCAGTTGGACAGGGAGGGATGAAAAACTGTTTTTT CASSWTGRDEKLFF TRBV6-5 - TRBD1 TRBJ1-4
TGTGCCAGCTCACTGGGGACGCTGGACTACGAGCAGTACTTC CASSLGTLDYEQYF TRBV18 few - TRBJ2-7
TGTGCCAGCAGTTTTCGCTACGAGCAGTACTTC CASSFRYEQYF TRBV28 few - TRBJ2-7
TGTGCCACCAGTGACACCGGACAGGGTCATGGCTACACCTTC CATSDTGQGHGYTF TRBV24-1 few TRBD1 TRBJ1-2
TGTGCCAGCTCACCGTCTCCCGGTGGGGCCAACGTCCTGACTTTC CASSPSPGGANVLTF TRBV18 medium-sized - TRBJ2-6
TGTGCCACCAGCAGAGATGGGGTAGCGGGAGCGGCCGGGGAGCTGTTTTTT CATSRDGVAGAAGELFF TRBV15 medium-sized TRBD2 TRBJ2-2
TGTGCCAGCAGCTTAAGTCTGAGCACAGATACGCAGTATTTT CASSLSLSTDTQYF TRBV11-2 - - TRBJ2-3
TGTGCCAGCAGCTTAGACAGAGTCTCCTACGAGCAGTACTTC CASSLDRVSYEQYF TRBV7-8 - - TRBJ2-7
TGCGCCAGCAGCTCTGGACAGGGTGTGTACACTGAAGCTTTCTTT CASSSGQGVYTEAFF TRBV5-1 medium-sized TRBD1 TRBJ1-1
TGCAGCGTTAGGACTAGCGGTATGACAGATACGCAGTATTTT CSVRTSGMTDTQYF TRBV29-1 - TRBD2 TRBJ2-3
TGTGCCAGCAGCCCGGGGGGCCCGGGAAACACCATATATTTT CASSPGGPGNTIYF TRBV6-6 - - TRBJ1-3
TGTGCCAGTAGTATTCGGGGGGCTGGCGGGGAGCTGTTTTTT CASSIRGAGGELFF TRBV19 once - TRBJ2-2
TGTGCCAGCAGTGGGACAGGGAGCACAGATACGCAGTATTTT CASSGTGSTDTQYF TRBV7-9 large TRBD1 TRBJ2-3
TGTGCCAGCACCCCGGGGGGAATAGGGCTGGACTATGGCTACACCTTC CASTPGGIGLDYGYTF TRBV5-5 medium-sized - TRBJ1-2
TGTGCCAGCTCACCACCGACAGGGGCCTACATGAACACTGAAGCTTTCTTT CASSPPTGAYMNTEAFF TRBV18 medium-sized TRBD1 TRBJ1-1
TGTGCCAGCAGAGCTCCGGGACAGGGGGCTTCAGATACGCAGTATTTT CASRAPGQGASDTQYF TRBV5-4 medium-sized TRBD1 TRBJ2-3
TGCGCCAGCAGCCTCACAGGGGACAAATACACAGATACGCAGTATTTT CASSLTGDKYTDTQYF TRBV5-1 medium-sized TRBD1 TRBJ2-3
TGTGCCAGCAGCTTACAGGGAAGCACAGATACGCAGTATTTT CASSLQGSTDTQYF TRBV7-9 medium-sized - TRBJ2-3
TGTGCCAGCAGTGGTCAGCGGGGGAGTTACAATGAGCAGTTCTTC CASSGQRGSYNEQFF TRBV2 - TRBD2 TRBJ2-1
TGTGCCTGGAGTGGGACAGGGAATCAGCCCCAGCATTTT CAWSGTGNQPQHF TRBV30 - TRBD1 TRBJ1-5
TGCGCCAGCAGCCTGCCCTTTAACTATGGCTACACCTTC CASSLPFNYGYTF TRBV5-1 medium-sized - TRBJ1-2
TGTGCCAGTAGTCCCGCTCAGGGGGGGCTGTACTCACCCCTCCACTTT CASSPAQGGLYSPLHF TRBV19 large TRBD1 TRBJ1-6
TGTGCCAGCAGCGACAGGGGGCCGGTTTACTATGGCTACACCTTC CASSDRGPVYYGYTF TRBV14 large TRBD1 TRBJ1-2
TGTGCCAGCAGGCGAGAATCCGCGGCGCCCGTGAACACAGATACGCAGTATTTT CASRRESAAPVNTDTQYF TRBV5-4 medium-sized - TRBJ2-3
TGCGCCAGCAGCTCGGTGGGGGGGAACACTGAAGCTTTCTTT CASSSVGGNTEAFF TRBV5-1 large - TRBJ1-1
TGCGCCAGCAGCCAAGAAGCAGTCTCTGGAAACACCATATATTTT CASSQEAVSGNTIYF TRBV4-1 few - TRBJ1-3
TGTGCCAGCAGTTACGCAGAGCCTAACACTGAAGCTTTCTTT CASSYAEPNTEAFF TRBV6-5 few - TRBJ1-1
TGTGCCACCAGTAGTAGCGGTGGGTATGGCTACACCTTC CATSSSGGYGYTF TRBV15 medium-sized - TRBJ1-2
TGTGCCAGCAGCTTAGAAGGTAGCACAGATACGCAGTATTTT CASSLEGSTDTQYF TRBV7-9 large - TRBJ2-3
TGTGCCAGCAGTCGACAGGGGGAAAGGAGTGGCTACACCTTC CASSRQGERSGYTF TRBV2 medium-sized TRBD1 TRBJ1-2
TGTGCCAGCAGTTACCCGGAGTCGCGGACTGAAGCTTTCTTT CASSYPESRTEAFF TRBV6-6 medium-sized - TRBJ1-1
TGCAGCACCCGACAGGGGGTAGGAAACACCGGGGAGCTGTTTTTT CSTRQGVGNTGELFF TRBV29-1 - TRBD1 TRBJ2-2